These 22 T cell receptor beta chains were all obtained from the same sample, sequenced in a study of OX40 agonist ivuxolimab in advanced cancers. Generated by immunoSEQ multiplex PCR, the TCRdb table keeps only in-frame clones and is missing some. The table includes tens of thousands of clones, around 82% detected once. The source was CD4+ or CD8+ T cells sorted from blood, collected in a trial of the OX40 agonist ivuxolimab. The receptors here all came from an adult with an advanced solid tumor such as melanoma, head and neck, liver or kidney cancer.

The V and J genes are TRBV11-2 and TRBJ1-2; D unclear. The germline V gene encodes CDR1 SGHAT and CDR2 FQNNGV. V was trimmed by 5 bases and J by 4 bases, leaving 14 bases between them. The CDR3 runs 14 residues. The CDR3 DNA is TGTGCCAGCAGCCTGACGGACGGTGGCTATGGCTACACCTTC. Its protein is CASSLTDGGYGYTF.

The CDR3 sequence is CASSFYLPGGGYEQYF. Written as DNA, the CDR3 is TGTGCCAGCAGCTTCTACCTACCGGGAGGGGGTTACGAGCAGTACTTC. The gene calls are TRBV5-4 and TRBJ2-7; 8 nucleotides line up with TRBD2. This CDR3 contains 16 residues. Losses at the gene ends were 2 bases for V and 4 bases for J; bases not matched to a gene: 11. CDR1 SGHNT and CDR2 YYREEE come from the germline V gene (reference sequence). Based on the CDR3 plus reference TRBV5-4 and TRBJ2-7, the full variable domain is ETGVTQSPTHLIKTRGQQVTLRCSSQSGHNTVSWYQQALGQGPQFIFQYYREEENGRGNFPPRFSGLQFPNYSSELNVNALELDDSALYLCASSFYLPGGGYEQYFGPGTRLTVT.

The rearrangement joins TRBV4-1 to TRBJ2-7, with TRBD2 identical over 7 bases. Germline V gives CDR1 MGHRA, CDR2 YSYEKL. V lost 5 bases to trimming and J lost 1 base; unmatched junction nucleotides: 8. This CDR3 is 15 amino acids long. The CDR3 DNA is TGCGCCAGCAGCTTAGAACGACTAGCTTCCTACGAGCAGTACTTC. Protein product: CASSLERLASYEQYF.

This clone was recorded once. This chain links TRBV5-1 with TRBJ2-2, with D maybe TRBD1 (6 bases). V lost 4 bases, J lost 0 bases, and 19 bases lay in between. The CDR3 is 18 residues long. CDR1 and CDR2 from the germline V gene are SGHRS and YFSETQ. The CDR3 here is CASSPRPTGIANTGELFF. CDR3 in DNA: TGCGCCAGCAGCCCACGCCCGACAGGCATCGCGAACACCGGGGAGCTGTTTTTT.

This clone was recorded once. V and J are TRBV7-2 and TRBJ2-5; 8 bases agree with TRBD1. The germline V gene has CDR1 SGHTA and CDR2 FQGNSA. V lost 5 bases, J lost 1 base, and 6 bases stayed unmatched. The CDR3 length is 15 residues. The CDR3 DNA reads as TGTGCCAGCAGCCCGGGACAGGTCGCCCAAGAGACCCAGTACTTC. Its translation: CASSPGQVAQETQYF.

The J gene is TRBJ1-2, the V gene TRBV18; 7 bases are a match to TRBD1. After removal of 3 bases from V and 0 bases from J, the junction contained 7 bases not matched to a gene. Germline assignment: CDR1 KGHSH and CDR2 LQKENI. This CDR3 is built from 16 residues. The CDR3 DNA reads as TGTGCCAGCTCACCCGACAGGGCACAAACTAACTATGGCTACACCTTC. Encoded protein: CASSPDRAQTNYGYTF.

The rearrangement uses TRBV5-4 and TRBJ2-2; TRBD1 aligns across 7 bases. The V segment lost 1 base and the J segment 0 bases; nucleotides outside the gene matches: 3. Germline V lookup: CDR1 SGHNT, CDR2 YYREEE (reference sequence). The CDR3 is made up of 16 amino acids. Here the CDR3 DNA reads TGTGCCAGCAGCTTGTTGCAGGGGGCGAACACCGGGGAGCTGTTTTTT. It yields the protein CASSLLQGANTGELFF.

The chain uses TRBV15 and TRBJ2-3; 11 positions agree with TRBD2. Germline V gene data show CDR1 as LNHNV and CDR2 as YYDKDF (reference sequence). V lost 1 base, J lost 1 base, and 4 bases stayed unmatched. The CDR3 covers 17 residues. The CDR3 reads CATSRGGSGGGTDTQYF. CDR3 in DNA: TGTGCCACCAGCAGAGGGGGTAGCGGGGGGGGCACAGATACGCAGTATTTT.

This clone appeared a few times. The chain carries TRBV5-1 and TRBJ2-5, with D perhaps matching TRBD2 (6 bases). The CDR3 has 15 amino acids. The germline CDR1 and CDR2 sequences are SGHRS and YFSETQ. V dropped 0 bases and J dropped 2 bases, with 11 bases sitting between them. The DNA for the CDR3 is TGCGCCAGCAGCTTGGAGAGGACTACACAAGAGACCCAGTACTTC. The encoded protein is CASSLERTTQETQYF.

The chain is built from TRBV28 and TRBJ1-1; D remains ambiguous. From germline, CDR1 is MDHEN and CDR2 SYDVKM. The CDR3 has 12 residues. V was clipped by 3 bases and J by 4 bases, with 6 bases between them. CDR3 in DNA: TGTGCCAGCAGTTTTGGCAGCACTGAAGCTTTCTTT. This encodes CASSFGSTEAFF.

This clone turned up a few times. CDR3 nucleotides: TGTGCCAGCAGCTTCAGACTAGCGGGGGACACAGATACGCAGTATTTT. Its translation is CASSFRLAGDTDTQYF. This chain joins TRBV5-4 and TRBJ2-3; the match to TRBD2 covers 12 bases. CDR3 size: 16 residues. V lost 2 bases, J lost 2 bases, and 3 bases stayed unmatched. CDR1 SGHNT and CDR2 YYREEE come from the germline V gene (reference sequence).

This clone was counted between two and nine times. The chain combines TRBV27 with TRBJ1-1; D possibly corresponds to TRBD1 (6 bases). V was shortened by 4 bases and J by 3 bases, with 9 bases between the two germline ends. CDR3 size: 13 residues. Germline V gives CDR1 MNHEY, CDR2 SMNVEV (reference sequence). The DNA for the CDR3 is TGTGCCAGCAGTTACAGGGTTCACACTGAAGCTTTCTTT. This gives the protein CASSYRVHTEAFF.

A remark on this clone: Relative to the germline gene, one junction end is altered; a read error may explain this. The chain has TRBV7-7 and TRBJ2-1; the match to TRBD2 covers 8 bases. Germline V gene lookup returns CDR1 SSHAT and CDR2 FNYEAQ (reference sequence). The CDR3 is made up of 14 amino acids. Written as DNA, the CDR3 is TGTGCTAGCAGCTTAGCGGGGCGTGAGGATGAGCAGTTCTTC. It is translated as CASSLAGREDEQFF. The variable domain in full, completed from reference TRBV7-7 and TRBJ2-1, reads GAGVSQSPRYKVTKRGQDVTLRCDPISSHATLYWYQQALGQGPEFLTYFNYEAQPDKSGLPSDRFSAERPEGSISTLTIQRTEQRDSAMYRCASSLAGREDEQFFGPGTRLTVL.

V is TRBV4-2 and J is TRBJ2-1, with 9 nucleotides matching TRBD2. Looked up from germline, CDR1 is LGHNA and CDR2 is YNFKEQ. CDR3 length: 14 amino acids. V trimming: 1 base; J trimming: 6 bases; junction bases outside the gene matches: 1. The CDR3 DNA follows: TGTGCCAGCAGCCAAGTAGCGGGAGTCAATGAGCAGTTCTTC. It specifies CASSQVAGVNEQFF.

The CDR3 region is CATSTRSRENFSGNTIYF. In DNA, the CDR3 is TGTGCCACCAGCACCCGGTCCAGGGAAAACTTCTCTGGAAACACCATATATTTT. The chain employs TRBV15 and TRBJ1-3, with TRBD1 as a possible D gene (5 bases). The V end was cut by 4 bases, the J end by 0 bases, with 19 bases between. CDR1 and CDR2 from the germline V gene are LNHNV and YYDKDF (reference sequence). The CDR3 has 18 amino acids.

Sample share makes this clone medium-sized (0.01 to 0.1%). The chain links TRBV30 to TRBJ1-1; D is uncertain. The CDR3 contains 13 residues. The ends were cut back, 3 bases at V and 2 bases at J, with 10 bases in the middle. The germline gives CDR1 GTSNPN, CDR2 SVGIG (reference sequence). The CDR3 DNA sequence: TGTGCCTGGAGGGATACCTTCAACACTGAAGCTTTCTTT. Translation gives CAWRDTFNTEAFF.

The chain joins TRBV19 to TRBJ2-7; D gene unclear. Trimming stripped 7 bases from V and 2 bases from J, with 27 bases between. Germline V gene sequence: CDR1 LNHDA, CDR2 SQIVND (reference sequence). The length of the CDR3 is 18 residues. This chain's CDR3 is CASNIRVAVPSEAYEQYF. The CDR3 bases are TGTGCCAGTAACATCAGAGTAGCTGTGCCGAGTGAGGCCTACGAGCAGTACTTC.

CDR3 coding DNA: TGTGCCAGCAGACGGGACAGGCGGATGAACACTGAAGCTTTCTTT. As protein: CASRRDRRMNTEAFF. This rearrangement joins TRBV6-4 to TRBJ1-1; 8 bases are shared with TRBD1. Unmatched junction bases numbered 6, after V lost 6 bases and J lost 0 bases. There are 15 residues in the CDR3. Germline values: CDR1 MRHNA, CDR2 SNTAGT.

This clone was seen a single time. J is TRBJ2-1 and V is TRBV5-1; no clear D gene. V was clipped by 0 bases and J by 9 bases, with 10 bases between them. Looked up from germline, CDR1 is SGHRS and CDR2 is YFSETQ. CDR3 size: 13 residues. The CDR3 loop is CASSLEVPSEQFF. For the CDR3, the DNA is TGCGCCAGCAGCTTGGAGGTTCCGAGTGAGCAGTTCTTC.

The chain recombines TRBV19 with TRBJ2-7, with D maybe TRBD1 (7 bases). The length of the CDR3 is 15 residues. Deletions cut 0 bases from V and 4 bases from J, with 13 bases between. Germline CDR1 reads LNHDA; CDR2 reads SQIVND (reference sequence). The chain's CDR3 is CASSIDHRGLYEQYF. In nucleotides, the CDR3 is TGTGCCAGTAGTATAGATCACAGGGGACTGTACGAGCAGTACTTC.

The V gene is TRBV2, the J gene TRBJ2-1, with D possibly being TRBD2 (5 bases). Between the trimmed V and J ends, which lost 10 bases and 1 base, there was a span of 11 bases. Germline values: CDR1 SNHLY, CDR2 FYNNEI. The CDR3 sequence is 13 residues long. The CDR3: CATRTSSYNEQFF. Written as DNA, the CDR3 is TGTGCCACCCGAACTAGTTCCTACAATGAGCAGTTCTTC.

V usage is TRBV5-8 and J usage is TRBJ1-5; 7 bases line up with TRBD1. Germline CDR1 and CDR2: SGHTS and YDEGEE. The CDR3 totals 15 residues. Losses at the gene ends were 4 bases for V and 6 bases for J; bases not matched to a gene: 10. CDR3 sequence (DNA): TGTGCCAGCAGCGTAGGACAGGCCCACGGTCAGCCCCAGCATTTT. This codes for CASSVGQAHGQPQHF. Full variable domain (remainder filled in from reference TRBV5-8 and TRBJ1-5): EAGVTQSPTHLIKTRGQQATLRCSPISGHTSVYWYQQALGLGLQFLLWYDEGEERNRGNFPPRFSGRQFPNYSSELNVNALELEDSALYLCASSVGQAHGQPQHFGDGTRLSIL.